This record looks at one TCR beta chain sequence and its context. This entry is derived from a study of blood T cell repertoires in COVID-19. Study in general: The origin of the acute and convalescent COVID-19 samples was the United States, Italy and Spain. In each case, the material was cDNA or gDNA derived from T cells, B-cell-depleted T cells, or PBMCs.

In the original processing: Researchers report that nucleated cell counts were estimated from reference gene primer amplification. Libraries were prepared by immunoSEQ multiplex PCR; TCRdb keeps only in-frame clonotypes and omits some of them. That table gives V, J and clone size, and the DNA gave D and trimming. This sample has more than 70,000 clones, with 90% found just once. The length of the CDR3 is 14 residues. Per the germline V gene, CDR1 is SGHRS and CDR2 is YFSETQ. With V trimmed by 3 bases and J by 1 base, 0 bases remained unmatched. Material for sequencing was peripheral blood. The sequence was obtained from a woman aged 18-29 years with acute or convalescent COVID-19. The genes are TRBV5-1 and TRBJ2-3; 9 nucleotides agree with TRBD1. The CDR3 DNA sequence: TGCGCCAGCAGCTGGACAGGGGGCACAGATACGCAGTATTTT. This encodes CASSWTGGTDTQYF.